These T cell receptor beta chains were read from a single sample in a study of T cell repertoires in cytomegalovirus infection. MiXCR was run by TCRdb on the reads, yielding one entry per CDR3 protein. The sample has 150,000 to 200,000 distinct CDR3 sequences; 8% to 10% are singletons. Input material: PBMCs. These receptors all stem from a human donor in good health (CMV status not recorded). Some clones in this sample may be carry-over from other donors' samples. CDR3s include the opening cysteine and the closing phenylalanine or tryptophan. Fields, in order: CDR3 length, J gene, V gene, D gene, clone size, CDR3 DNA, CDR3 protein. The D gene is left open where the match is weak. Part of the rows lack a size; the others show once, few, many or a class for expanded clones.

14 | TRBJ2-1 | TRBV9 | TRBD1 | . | TGTGCCAGCAGCGACCGGACAGGGTGGGATGAGCAGTTCTTC | CASSDRTGWDEQFF
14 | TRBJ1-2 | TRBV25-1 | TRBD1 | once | TGTGCCAGCAGTGGAGCCGGGACAGGGGATGGCTACACCTTC | CASSGAGTGDGYTF
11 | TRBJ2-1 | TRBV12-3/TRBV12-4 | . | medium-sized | TGTGCCAGCAGTTTAGGCGCAGCGGGGTTCTTC | CASSLGAAGFF
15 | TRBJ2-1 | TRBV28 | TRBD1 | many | TGTGCCAGCAGTCTAAAGGACAGGGTACGGAATGAGCAGTTCTTC | CASSLKDRVRNEQFF
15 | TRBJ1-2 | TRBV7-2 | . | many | TGTGCCAGCAGCTTAGGACAGCAGCGCGGCTATGGCTACACCTTC | CASSLGQQRGYGYTF
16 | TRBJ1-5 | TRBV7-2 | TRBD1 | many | TGTGCCAGCAGCTATGATGGGACAGGAGTGCAGCGGCCCCAGCATTTT | CASSYDGTGVQRPQHF
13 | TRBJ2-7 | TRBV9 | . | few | TGTGCCAGCAGCGCCGGTCTGTTCTACGAGCAGTACTTC | CASSAGLFYEQYF
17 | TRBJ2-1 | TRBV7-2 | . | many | TGTGCCAGCAGCTTAGCTGGGGGCAGGGGTGCCTACAATGAGCAGTTCTTC | CASSLAGGRGAYNEQFF
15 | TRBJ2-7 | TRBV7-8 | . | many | TGTGCCAGCAGCCATCGGGCAGTAGGACCCTACGAGCAGTACTTC | CASSHRAVGPYEQYF
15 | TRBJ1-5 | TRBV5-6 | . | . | TGTGCCAGCAGCCCAGGGTACGGGTGGAATCAGCCCCAGCATTTT | CASSPGYGWNQPQHF
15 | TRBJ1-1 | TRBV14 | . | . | TGTGCCAGCAGCCCCCCGCTGGGACAGAACACTGAAGCTTTCTTT | CASSPPLGQNTEAFF
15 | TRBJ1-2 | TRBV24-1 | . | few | TGTGCCACCAGTGATTCGCGGACAAAACTATTTGGCTACACCTTC | CATSDSRTKLFGYTF
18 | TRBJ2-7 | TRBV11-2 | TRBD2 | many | TGTGCCAGCAGCTTAGGGGTCGGTATACGGGGACTAGCCTACGAGCAGTACTTC | CASSLGVGIRGLAYEQYF
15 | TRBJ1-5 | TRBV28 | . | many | TGTGCCAGCAGTTTCTTACTAGGCGGCAATCAGCCCCAGCATTTT | CASSFLLGGNQPQHF
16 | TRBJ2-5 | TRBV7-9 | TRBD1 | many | TGTGCCAGCAGCTTAGGGGACAGGGGAAACCAAGAGACCCAGTACTTC | CASSLGDRGNQETQYF
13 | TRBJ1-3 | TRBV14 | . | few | TGTGCCAGCAGCCAAGTGGCCGGAAACACCATATATTTT | CASSQVAGNTIYF
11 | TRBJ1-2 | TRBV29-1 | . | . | TGCAGCGTTGAAACACGGGATGGCTACACCTTC | CSVETRDGYTF
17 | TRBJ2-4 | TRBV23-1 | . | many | TGCGCCAGCAGTCACGACGGACAGTGCAAAGCCAAAAACATTCAGTACTTC | CASSHDGQCKAKNIQYF
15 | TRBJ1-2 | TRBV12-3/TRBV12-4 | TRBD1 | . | TGTGCCAGCAGATCGACAGGGAGGCGGAACTATGGCTACACCTTC | CASRSTGRRNYGYTF
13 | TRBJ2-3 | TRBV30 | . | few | TGTGCCTGGAGTAAAAGGATATCAGATACGCAGTATTTT | CAWSKRISDTQYF
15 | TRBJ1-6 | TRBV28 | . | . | TGTGCCAGCAGTTTATTGTCCCCGGGCAATTCACCCCTCCACTTT | CASSLLSPGNSPLHF
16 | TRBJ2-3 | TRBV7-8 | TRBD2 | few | TGTGCCAGCAGCTTCGGTTCCGGGAGGGCGTGGGATACGCAGTATTTT | CASSFGSGRAWDTQYF
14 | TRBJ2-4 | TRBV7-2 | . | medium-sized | TGTGCCAGCAGCCCACGAAGGGATGCTTACATTCAGTACTTC | CASSPRRDAYIQYF
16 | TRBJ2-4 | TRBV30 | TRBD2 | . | TGTGCCTGGAGTCAAGGGACTAGCGGAGCCAAAAACATTCAGTACTTC | CAWSQGTSGAKNIQYF
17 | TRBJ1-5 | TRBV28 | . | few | TGTGCCAGCAGCCCCTGGCGGGGGGAAGGGAGCAATCAGCCCCAGCATTTT | CASSPWRGEGSNQPQHF
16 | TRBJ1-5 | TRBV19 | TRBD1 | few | TGTGCCCGCTCGCAGGACAGGGTGATATCGGATCAGCCCCAGCATTTT | CARSQDRVISDQPQHF
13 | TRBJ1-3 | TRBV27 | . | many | TGTGCCAGCAGTTTGCGCTCTGGAAACACCATATATTTT | CASSLRSGNTIYF
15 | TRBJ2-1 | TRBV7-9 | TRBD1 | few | TGTGCCAGCAGAACCGGGACAGGGGTGTTGCATGAGCAGTTCTTC | CASRTGTGVLHEQFF
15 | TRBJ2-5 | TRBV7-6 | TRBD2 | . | TGTGCCAGCAGCTTAGTTGGACTAGCGGGAGAGACCCAGTACTTC | CASSLVGLAGETQYF
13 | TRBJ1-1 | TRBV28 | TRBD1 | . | TGTGCCAGCAGGACAGGGGTGAACACTGAAGCTTTCTTT | CASRTGVNTEAFF
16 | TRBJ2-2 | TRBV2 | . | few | TGTGCCAGCAGCTTCTCCGAGAAGGCGAACACCGGGGAGCTGTTTTTT | CASSFSEKANTGELFF
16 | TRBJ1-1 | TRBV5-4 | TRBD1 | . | TGTGCCAGCAAAGGACAGGGCGGACTTACGAACACTGAAGCTTTCTTT | CASKGQGGLTNTEAFF
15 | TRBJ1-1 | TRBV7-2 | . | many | TGTGCCAGCAGCTTAGGATTGTCAGCAGGGACTGAAGCTTTCTTT | CASSLGLSAGTEAFF
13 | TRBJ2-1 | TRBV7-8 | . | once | TGTGCCAGCACCCCTAGCCGCTACAATGAGCAGTTCTTC | CASTPSRYNEQFF
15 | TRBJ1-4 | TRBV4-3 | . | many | TGCGCCAGCAGCCAAGGGCAGGGTAGTGCTGAAAAACTGTTTTTT | CASSQGQGSAEKLFF
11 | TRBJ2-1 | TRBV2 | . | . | TGTGCCAGCAGCGAGAGAGATGAGCAGTTCTTC | CASSERDEQFF
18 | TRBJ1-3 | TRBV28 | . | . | TGTGCCAGCAGTATAATTGGGGGGATAGAATACTCTGGAAACACCATATATTTT | CASSIIGGIEYSGNTIYF
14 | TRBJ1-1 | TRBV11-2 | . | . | TGTGCCAGCATCCAAACCATCAGGGACACTGAAGCTTTCTTT | CASIQTIRDTEAFF
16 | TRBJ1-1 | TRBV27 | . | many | TGTGCCAGCAGTTTATCTCGGGCGGGGGACTGGTATGAAGCTTTCTTT | CASSLSRAGDWYEAFF
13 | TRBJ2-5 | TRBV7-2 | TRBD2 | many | TGTGCCAGCAGCCCCGGACTAGCGGAGACCCAGTACTTC | CASSPGLAETQYF
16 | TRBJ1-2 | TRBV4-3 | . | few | TGCGCCAGCAGCCAAGAGATGTCAGCCTCTCAGGGTGGCTACACCTTC | CASSQEMSASQGGYTF
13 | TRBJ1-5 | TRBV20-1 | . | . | TGCAGTGCAAAATACCAGGGCGGACAGCCCCAGCATTTT | CSAKYQGGQPQHF
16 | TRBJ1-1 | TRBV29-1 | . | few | TGCAGCGTTGTGGGGGGCGTCAGGGAGACAAACACTGAAGCTTTCTTT | CSVVGGVRETNTEAFF
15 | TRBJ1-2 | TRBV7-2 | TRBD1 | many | TGTGCCAGCAGCCCCCGACAGGGGACTAACTATGGCTACACCTTC | CASSPRQGTNYGYTF